The next 21 T cell receptor beta chains were all read from a single sample in a study of siplizumab effects on memory and regulatory T cells. Libraries were prepared by immunoSEQ multiplex PCR; TCRdb keeps only in-frame clonotypes and omits some of them. The sample shows about 100,000 clones, over 85% of them seen only once. Material for sequencing was Tregs sorted from blood. These receptors came from a human donor in good health.

Only one count was recorded for this clone. The chain has TRBV5-6 and TRBJ2-1; D gene unclear. Germline-derived CDR1 and CDR2 are SGHDT and YYEEEE. The CDR3 extends over 15 amino acids. The V end lost 6 bases, the J end lost 1 base, and 14 bases lay between the germline ends. The CDR3 coding sequence is TGTGCCAGCACGGCTGCTAGGAGATCCTACAATGAGCAGTTCTTC. Its translation: CASTAARRSYNEQFF.

V usage is TRBV6-6 and J usage is TRBJ2-5; D is possibly TRBD2 (6 bases). This CDR3 is 12 amino acids long. The germline V and J ends were trimmed by 8 bases and 5 bases, with 12 bases remaining between them. CDR1 is MNHNY and CDR2 is SVGAGI in the germline V gene (reference sequence). DNA for the CDR3: TGTGCCAGCCGGCTAGCGACGGAGACCCAGTACTTC. Protein sequence: CASRLATETQYF.

The chain is built from TRBV6-4 and TRBJ1-2, with TRBD1 as a possible D gene (6 bases). The germline CDR1 and CDR2 sequences are MRHNA and SNTAGT. V gave up 6 bases and J gave up 8 bases, with 22 bases separating them. The CDR3 has 15 residues. The CDR3 region is CASSPDGRGLGGYTF. The CDR3 DNA sequence: TGTGCCAGCAGCCCGGACGGCAGGGGCCTAGGAGGCTACACCTTC.

The genes are TRBV7-2 and TRBJ2-1; 7 bases line up with TRBD2. From germline, CDR1 is SGHTA and CDR2 FQGNSA. The CDR3 sequence is 14 residues long. Losses at the gene ends were 4 bases for V and 7 bases for J; bases not matched to a gene: 7. This CDR3 is CASSSGGTWNEQFF. CDR3 nucleotides: TGTGCCAGCAGCTCGGGGGGAACTTGGAATGAGCAGTTCTTC.

The J gene is TRBJ1-2, the V gene TRBV6-6; 7 nucleotides match TRBD1. The J segment lost 3 bases and the V segment lost 5 bases, leaving 12 bases of the junction unmatched. The CDR3 has 16 amino acids. Germline values: CDR1 MNHNY, CDR2 SVGAGI (reference sequence). Here the CDR3 reads CASSTLRQGIDYGYTF. The CDR3 DNA follows: TGTGCCAGCAGTACTCTCCGACAGGGTATAGACTATGGCTACACCTTC.

The chain carries TRBV10-3 and TRBJ2-3; a weak D match, TRBD2 (5 bases). CDR3 length equals 18 residues. The V gene lost 3 bases and the J gene lost 0 bases, with 19 bases spanning the gap. CDR1 is ENHRY, CDR2 SYGVKD, per germline. CDR3 loop: CAISEPMGKRSSTDTQYF. Written as DNA, the CDR3 is TGTGCCATCAGTGAACCAATGGGGAAGCGGAGTAGCACAGATACGCAGTATTTT.

This chain joins TRBV6-1 and TRBJ2-5; D perhaps matches TRBD1 (5 bases). Matching the DNA end better, TRBJ2-7 makes the J call doubtful. This CDR3 region has 14 residues. Germline V gives CDR1 MNHNS, CDR2 SASEGT. DNA for the CDR3: TGTGCCGCCGAGAGGTACCCAGGGATCTACGAGCAGTACTTC. Translation gives CAAERYPGIYEQYF.

This clone was detected only once. The V and J genes are TRBV7-9 and TRBJ1-2, with unresolved D. The V gene's germline CDR1 is SEHNR and CDR2 FQNEAQ (reference sequence). CDR3 length: 14 residues. V lost 5 bases and J 4 bases, leaving 14 bases between the germline ends. DNA of the CDR3: TGTGCCAGCAGCAGGGAAAGTACATTCTATGGCTACACCTTC. Amino acids: CASSRESTFYGYTF.

The chain joins TRBV7-8 to TRBJ1-2, with 8 positions matching TRBD1. With V trimmed by 5 bases and J by 3 bases, 8 bases remained unmatched. Germline loops: CDR1 SGHVS, CDR2 FQNEAQ. The CDR3 has 15 amino acids. The CDR3 DNA reads as TGTGCCAGCAGCACCCAGACAGGGGAATACTATGGCTACACCTTC. This codes for CASSTQTGEYYGYTF.

With regard to this clone: Other nucleotide sequences from this sample produce the same CDR3. This chain connects TRBV19 to TRBJ2-7, with D tentatively TRBD2 (5 bases). This CDR3 has 14 residues. Germline CDR1 LNHDA, CDR2 SQIVND (reference sequence). Between the trimmed V and J ends, which lost 0 bases and 2 bases, there was a span of 8 bases. CDR3 region: CASSIDRGPYEQYF. CDR3 DNA: TGTGCCAGTAGTATAGATCGAGGGCCCTACGAGCAGTACTTC.

CDR3 amino acids: CASSLGVVETQYF. Written as DNA, the CDR3 is TGTGCCAGCAGCTTAGGGGTGGTGGAGACCCAGTACTTC. The gene calls are TRBV7-6 and TRBJ2-5; D is undetermined. V lost 1 base and J lost 5, with 8 bases in between. Germline V lookup: CDR1 SGHVS, CDR2 FNYEAQ. The CDR3 is made up of 13 amino acids.

The V gene is TRBV5-8, the J gene TRBJ2-5, with 10 bases that match TRBD2. V dropped 2 bases and J dropped 2; count of bases not matched to a gene: 3. Per germline, CDR1 SGHTS and CDR2 YDEGEE. The CDR3 extends over 15 amino acids. In DNA form, the CDR3 reads TGTGCCAGCAGCTTCGGACTAGCGGATCAAGAGACCCAGTACTTC. This gives the protein CASSFGLADQETQYF. The whole variable domain, filled in from reference TRBV5-8 and TRBJ2-5, reads EAGVTQSPTHLIKTRGQQATLRCSPISGHTSVYWYQQALGLGLQFLLWYDEGEERNRGNFPPRFSGRQFPNYSSELNVNALELEDSALYLCASSFGLADQETQYFGPGTRLLVL.

This chain joins TRBV6-4 and TRBJ2-5, with TRBD1 identical over 10 bases. V shed 1 base, J shed 5 bases, and the junction held 10 bases outside the gene matches. The CDR3 length is 17 residues. Looked up from germline, CDR1 is MRHNA and CDR2 is SNTAGT. The chain's CDR3 is CASSDLHRDRGSETQYF. The CDR3 DNA follows: TGTGCCAGCAGTGACTTGCACCGGGACAGGGGTTCGGAGACCCAGTACTTC.

The chain recombines TRBV4-2 with TRBJ1-2; D not resolved. Per germline, CDR1 LGHNA and CDR2 YNFKEQ. The CDR3 runs 16 residues. Deletions cut 0 bases from V and 1 base from J, with 12 bases between. For the CDR3, the DNA is TGTGCCAGCAGCCAAGATCTAGGACGGAATAACTATGGCTACACCTTC. Protein product: CASSQDLGRNNYGYTF.

The J gene is TRBJ1-3, the V gene TRBV30; D perhaps matches TRBD1 (6 bases). The CDR3 is made up of 15 amino acids. V was pared by 2 bases and J by 4 bases, with 15 bases between. Germline CDR1 and CDR2: GTSNPN and SVGIG (reference sequence). The CDR3: CAWSHGGGVGNTIYF. In DNA, the CDR3 is TGTGCCTGGAGTCATGGAGGGGGTGTAGGAAACACCATATATTTT.

The V and J genes are TRBV18 and TRBJ1-2; the match to TRBD1 covers 7 bases. The ends lost 4 bases at V and 2 bases at J; junction bases unmatched: 4. The germline gives CDR1 KGHSH, CDR2 LQKENI. This CDR3 is 14 amino acids long. For the CDR3, the DNA is TGTGCCAGCTCACTTGACAGGGTGAACTATGGCTACACCTTC. This encodes CASSLDRVNYGYTF.

The rearrangement links TRBV5-5 to TRBJ2-2; D remains unclear. Germline values: CDR1 SGHKS, CDR2 YYEKEE (reference sequence). The CDR3 is 13 residues long. V lost 0 bases to trimming and J lost 6 bases, with 6 bases between them. In nucleotides, the CDR3 is TGTGCCAGCAGCTTGGAACCCGCCGGGGAGCTGTTTTTT. The encoded protein is CASSLEPAGELFF.

The chain couples TRBV7-2 to TRBJ1-3; tentatively, D is TRBD1 (5 bases). V was pared by 5 bases and J by 0 bases, with 11 bases between. The germline gives CDR1 SGHTA, CDR2 FQGNSA. The CDR3 is 15 amino acids. CDR3 region: CASSARVFSGNTIYF. Here the CDR3 DNA reads TGTGCCAGCAGCGCCAGGGTTTTCTCTGGAAACACCATATATTTT. The whole variable domain, filled in from reference TRBV7-2 and TRBJ1-3, reads GAGVSQSPSNKVTEKGKDVELRCDPISGHTALYWYRQSLGQGLEFLIYFQGNSAPDKSGLPSDRFSAERTGGSVSTLTIQRTQQEDSAVYLCASSARVFSGNTIYFGEGSWLTVV.

V gene TRBV19 combines with J gene TRBJ1-2; D is undetermined. V lost 3 bases and J 8 bases, leaving 13 bases between the germline ends. The CDR3 has 13 residues. The V gene's germline CDR1 is LNHDA and CDR2 SQIVND (reference sequence). In nucleotides, the CDR3 is TGTGCCAGTAGTATGTGGGAAGAGAGGGGCTACACCTTC. This codes for CASSMWEERGYTF.

This chain connects TRBV30 to TRBJ2-2; the D is unclear. The CDR3 spans 13 residues. Deletions cut 4 bases from V and 0 bases from J, with 6 bases between. Germline CDR1 reads GTSNPN; CDR2 reads SVGIG (reference sequence). As DNA, the CDR3 is TGTGCCTGGATTCGGCCGAACACCGGGGAGCTGTTTTTT. Translation: CAWIRPNTGELFF.

The chain couples TRBV6-5 to TRBJ1-2; D is undetermined. The V gene lost 0 bases and the J gene lost 4 bases, with 12 bases spanning the gap. There are 15 residues in the CDR3. Germline V CDR1 and CDR2: MNHEY, SVGAGI. DNA of the CDR3: TGTGCCAGCAGTTACTCGGGCCAGCCGTTCTATGGCTACACCTTC. Its translation is CASSYSGQPFYGYTF.